This T cell receptor (beta chain) was sequenced in a study of cytomegalovirus exposure and HLA in healthy donors (dated by TCRdb to the late 2010s). In terms of the full investigation: According to an earlier analysis of a few hundred of the donors, about 190 million T cells yielded 120 million or so unique TCR beta sequences and about 300 Gb of sequence data. Roughly 300 gigabases of sequencing data and approximately 91 million unique TCR sequences made up an early release that covered about 640 HLA-typed donors. Of the roughly 390 genotyped donors, about 84% fell in the genetic ancestry cluster associated with self-reported Caucasian donors. The aim of the study was to test whether cataloging public T cell receptors could identify signatures of past pathogen exposure. Using immunosequencing, the study profiled T cell repertoires from 500 to 800 subjects and related those repertoires to cytomegalovirus serostatus. In addition to the first cohort of hundreds of subjects, a separate validation cohort of around 110 different subjects was used. High-throughput TCR immunosequencing, statistical association of individual TCRs with disease status, and machine learning were combined to predict cytomegalovirus infection status. A later analysis re-analyzed previously published TCR beta repertoires from 600 to 850 donors and added high-resolution HLA genotyping to study TCR occurrence patterns. Rather than drawing on any new phenotypic data, the later analysis identified candidate immune exposures from TCR beta sequences and the way those sequences occurred across donors. An earlier analysis of around 540 of the donors applied high-throughput TCR beta sequencing to assess whether each TCR beta V gene segment acted as functional or pseudogenic. Alongside the repertoire data, information on donor age, sex, ethnicity and CMV serostatus was compiled. In a later genetic analysis, genome-wide SNP genotypes for about three fifths of the roughly 670 donors were used, and that subset was treated as a discovery cohort. Every repertoire in the discovery cohort had been generated on one and the same sequencing platform. Both class I and class II loci were covered by HLA typing, at four-digit resolution. The number of donors typed differed by locus, with about 620-630 for A, B, C, DRB1 and DQB1, roughly 550 for DQA1, 600 to 610 for DPA1, and approximately 470 for DPB1. About five DR-DQ haplotypes were treated as single units for association and clustering because of strong linkage in the cohort. Across some 400 genotyped donors of the cohort, an average of about 220,000 unique TCR beta nucleotide sequences per donor were sequenced, and roughly 20% of those sequences were non-productive. Study-wide conclusions, independent of this receptor: In vitro tests confirmed that a few of the cytomegalovirus-associated TCR beta chains recognize cytomegalovirus antigens. Several of the top co-occurrence clusters appeared to be linked to parvovirus B19, influenza, CMV and Epstein-Barr virus, according to a later analysis. Because HLA typing was missing for some donors at each locus, association tests included only the typed subset. In an earlier analysis of some 640 of the donors, most TCR beta V segments were observed in productive rearrangements about 87% or about 30% of the time, broadly matching IMGT annotations. In a later genetic analysis, fewer N-insertions in productive TCRs were reported among donors in an Asian-associated ancestry cluster than the roughly 670-donor mean. In a later analysis, 16,951 TCR beta sequences were associated with specific HLA alleles at a false discovery rate of 0.05. In a later analysis, HLA-associated TCR beta chains were found to be more clonally expanded and to have lower generation probabilities than equally common non-associated chains. In a later genetic analysis, a missense DCLRE1C variant was associated with V-gene and J-gene trimming of TCR beta chains, and the association was replicated in an independent cohort. The classifier was reported to diagnose cytomegalovirus status with high specificity and sensitivity in both the original cohort and the validation cohort. The cohort was sequenced for TCR beta chains only, and without alpha or paired-chain data the features that could be detected were limited. It was suggested by the authors that the approach could potentially be generalized to other disease states and immunological phenotypes. A further reported finding was that TCR beta sequences accurately predicted the HLA-A and HLA-B alleles for most subjects in the first cohort. In the study, approximately 150 TCR beta chains were listed as associated with cytomegalovirus. The presence/absence analyses assumed that sequencing depth was roughly uniform across donors, and that assumption may not be true. The only immune exposure information available for the cohort was CMV serostatus. Because counts were too low, about 18 rarely observed V segments, including chromosome 9 orphons, were left out of the earlier analysis of several hundred of the donors. Linkage disequilibrium might explain the correlated functional status among segregating V segments, but an unknown experimental factor could not be excluded. According to a later analysis, most CMV-associated TCR beta chains appeared to be HLA-restricted, and the HLA associations seemed to be driven largely by CMV exposure. A group of highly shared sequence variants was considered likely to be a technical artifact of the sequencing pipeline. When HLA alleles, especially DR and DQ, strongly co-occurred, TCR associations were difficult to assign to individual alleles. Most TCR sequences were seen in very few donors, while some public TCRs were found in many individuals. A later analysis found that TCR association rates varied across HLA loci, with DRB1 alleles showing the most associated TCRs and HLA-C alleles the fewest.

With regard to this clone: Its binding antigen is unknown. Qualities for individual bases were not recorded, and no much larger clone is one base off.

The library came from the immunoSEQ multiplex PCR assay. For the multiplex PCR, a mixture combining 60 forward primers for TCR Vbeta segments and 13 reverse primers for TCR Jbeta segments was used. The CDR3 region of rearranged TCR beta genes was amplified from genomic DNA by a multiplex PCR assay. Amplified TCR beta libraries were sequenced as 87-base-pair reads on the Illumina HiSeq System. On the study's bioinformatics: A later analysis tallied tens of millions of unique TCR beta chains across the 650 to 750 repertoires, and about 12 million of those chains were shared by two or more donors. A nearest-neighbor algorithm error-corrected the raw reads and collapsed the reads into unique sequences, merging closely related sequences to remove PCR and sequencing errors. To assign V, D and J gene segments, CDR3 sequences were aligned to IMGT reference sequences. For a sequence to be retained, a match of at least six nucleotides was required to both a V gene segment and a J gene segment. A rearrangement counted as productive if the CDR3 had no stop codons and remained in frame with V and J, and every other rearrangement counted as non-productive. Following IMGT convention, CDR3 was defined as the stretch from the second conserved V-encoded cysteine up to the conserved J-encoded phenylalanine. Sequences without an unambiguous match to a single V gene segment were excluded from the earlier analysis of about 640 of the donors. In an earlier analysis of 500 to 750 of the donors, V segments were called functional above 56.7% productive rearrangements and were called segregating when the between-donor standard deviation exceeded 5%. A statistical classification framework was built for diagnosing cytomegalovirus status from the catalog of TCR beta chain sequences. In a later analysis, V and J genes were assigned by comparing TCR nucleotide sequences against IMGT/GENE-DB human TR gene sequences. In a later analysis, CDR3 sequences and most-parsimonious VDJ recombination scenarios were assigned using the TCRdist pipeline. In a later analysis, every TCR beta chain was defined by the combination of its CDR3 amino acid sequence and its V-gene family, and reads without a unique V-gene family were dropped. A later analysis removed over 500 highly shared, low-generation-probability nucleotide sequences to deal with suspected cross-contamination and a sequencing artifact. For each public chain, a later analysis derived a clonal expansion index from normalized ranks of inferred template counts within each repertoire. In a later analysis, generation probabilities were computed using a VDJ recombination model fitted to out-of-frame rearrangements, and the results were checked against IGoR. In a later analysis, hypergeometric tests were used to score TCR-TCR, TCR-HLA and TCR-CMV co-occurrence, with a repertoire-size bias correction applied to TCR pairs. In a later analysis, false discovery rates were estimated by permuting HLA or CMV assignments 20 times. In a later analysis, co-occurring TCRs were grouped with DBSCAN, and TCRdist sequence similarity was added when clustering was performed within HLA-allele-positive subsets. Repertoires with fewer than 30,000 or more than 120,000 public chains were left out of co-occurrence clustering, as were four to six repertoires with anomalous nucleotide sharing. TCRdb stores this immuneACCESS table with in-frame sequences only. Part of the clones is absent; in the studies checked, under half of the shortfall reflects unresolved V genes, and no reason is known for the rest. The V and J calls and the clone size are those of that table, but D and trimming were determined from the DNA. Present in this sample are more than 100,000 clones, around four fifths of which were seen just once. About 1.5% of the sample rests with the top ten.

In total, about 650 healthy bone marrow donors made up the cohort. At the time of sampling, all cohort members were nominally healthy, though unrecorded immune exposures were likely present. The donor was CMV seronegative and was included in the group of a few hundred seronegative cohort members. A peripheral blood sample was provided by each donor, and peripheral blood mononuclear cells were used for TCR beta sequencing. The Qiagen DNeasy Blood Extraction Kit was used to extract genomic DNA from the blood cell samples. This clonotype was sampled from a man aged 35-49 years in good health and CMV-seronegative. Sequencing input: PBMCs.

The sequenced DNA: TGTGCCAGCTCACTCTCTAGCGGGAGGAGAGATACGCAGTATTTT. Translated, this is CASSLSSGRRDTQYF. The sequence is built from TRBV18 and TRBJ2-3; 11 nucleotides in the junction match TRBD2. The CDR3 goes from the cysteine to the phenylalanine over 15 residues. Here the CDR3 DNA is all that survives: 45 bases in frame from base 1. The germline V gene sets CDR1 to KGHSH and CDR2 to LQKENI. V has 4 bases trimmed and J has 5 bases trimmed; junction bases matching no gene number 5.